This T cell receptor (beta chain) comes out of a study of blood T cell repertoires in COVID-19. TCRdb's table, derived via immunoSEQ multiplex PCR, lists solely in-frame clones and lacks some. Seen here are approximately 22,000 clones, 92% observed once, and the top ten hold about 32%. The V and J ends lost 2 bases and 1 base respectively, with 19 bases between them. From germline, CDR1 is SGHTA and CDR2 FQGTGA. The CDR3 length is 18 residues. This clonotype was sampled from a man between 70 and 80 years old with active COVID-19. J is TRBJ2-3 and V is TRBV7-3; tentative D call: TRBD1 (6 bases). The sequencing input was peripheral blood. The CDR3 nucleotides are TGTGCCAGCAGCTTAGAAGGGACACTGCCCTCGGGCACAGATACGCAGTATTTT. Amino acid sequence: CASSLEGTLPSGTDTQYF.